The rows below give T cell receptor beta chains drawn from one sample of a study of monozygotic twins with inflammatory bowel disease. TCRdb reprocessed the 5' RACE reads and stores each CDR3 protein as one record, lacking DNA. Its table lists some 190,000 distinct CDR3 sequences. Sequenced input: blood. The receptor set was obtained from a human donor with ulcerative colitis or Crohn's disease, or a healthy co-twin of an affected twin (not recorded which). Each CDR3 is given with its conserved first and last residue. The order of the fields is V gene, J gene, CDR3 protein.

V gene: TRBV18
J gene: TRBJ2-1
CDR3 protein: CASSLGLAGMGEQFF

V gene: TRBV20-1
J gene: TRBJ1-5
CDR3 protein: CSAPGQGRHQPQHF

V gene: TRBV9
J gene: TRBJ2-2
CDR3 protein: CASSVGAGTNLNTGELFF

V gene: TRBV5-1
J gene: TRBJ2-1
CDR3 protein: CASSFTRSGGGYEQFF

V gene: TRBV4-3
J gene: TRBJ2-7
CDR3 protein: CASSQDLTGGPYEQYF

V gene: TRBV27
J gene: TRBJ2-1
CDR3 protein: CASKGSYNEQFF

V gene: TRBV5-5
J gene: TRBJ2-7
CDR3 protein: CASSDTGAHYEQYF

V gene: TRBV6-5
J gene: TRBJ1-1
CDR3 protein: CASSSPWWEPTEAFF

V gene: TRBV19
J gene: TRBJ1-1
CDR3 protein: CASTPLLQNTEAFF

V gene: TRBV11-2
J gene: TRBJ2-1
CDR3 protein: CASSLNRRGQTSGRGSEQFF

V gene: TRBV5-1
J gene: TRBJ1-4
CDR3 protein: CASSRDNSAEKLFF

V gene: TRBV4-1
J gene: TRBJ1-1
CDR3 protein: CASSQGLRGTEAFF

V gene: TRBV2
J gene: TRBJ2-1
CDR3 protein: CASKGAGGSYNEQFF

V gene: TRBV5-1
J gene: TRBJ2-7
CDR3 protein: CASSLGGGLTAAAYEQYF

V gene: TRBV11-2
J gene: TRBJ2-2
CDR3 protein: CASSLRQFITGELFF

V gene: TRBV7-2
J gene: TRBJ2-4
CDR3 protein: CASSSGGGQKGRNIQYF

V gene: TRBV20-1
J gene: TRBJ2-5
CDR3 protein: CSPRVQETQYF

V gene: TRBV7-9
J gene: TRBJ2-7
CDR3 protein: CASSGISSYEQYF

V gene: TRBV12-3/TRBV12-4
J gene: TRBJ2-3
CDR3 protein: CASSLGTSGITDTQYF

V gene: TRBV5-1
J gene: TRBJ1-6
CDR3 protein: CASTRDSSSNSPLHF

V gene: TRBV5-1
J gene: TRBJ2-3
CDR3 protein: CASSFGLEADTQYF

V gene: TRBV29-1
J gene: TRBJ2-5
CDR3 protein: CSVELTLQETQYF

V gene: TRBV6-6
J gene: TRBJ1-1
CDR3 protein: CASSYSIRNTEAFF

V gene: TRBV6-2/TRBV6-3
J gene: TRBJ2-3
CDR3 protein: CASTLGGTDTQYF

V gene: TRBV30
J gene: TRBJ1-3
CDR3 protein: CAWSSARTDYSGNTIYF

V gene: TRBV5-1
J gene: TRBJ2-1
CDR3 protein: CASSLASDLSYNEQFF

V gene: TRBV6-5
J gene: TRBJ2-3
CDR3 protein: CASSSLFSGGTDTQYF

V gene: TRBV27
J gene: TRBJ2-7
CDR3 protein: CASSLDSLLSYEQYF

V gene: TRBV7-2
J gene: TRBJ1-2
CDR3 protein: CASSFPRDGYTF

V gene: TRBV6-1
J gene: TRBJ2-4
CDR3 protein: CASRSPGTNDFRHIQYF

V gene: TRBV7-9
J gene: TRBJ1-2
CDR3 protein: CASSLSRGETYGYTF

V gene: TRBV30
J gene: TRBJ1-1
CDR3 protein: CAWSVAGFSLDTEAFF

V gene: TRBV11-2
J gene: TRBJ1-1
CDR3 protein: CASSPGTGRDTEAFF

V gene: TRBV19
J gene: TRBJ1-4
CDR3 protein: CASRQPGQGNEKLFF

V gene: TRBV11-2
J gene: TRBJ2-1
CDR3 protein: CASSLDPGSYNEQFF

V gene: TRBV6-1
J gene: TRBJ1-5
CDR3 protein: CASTTDRDKQPQHF

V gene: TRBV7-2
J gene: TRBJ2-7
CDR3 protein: CASSPNTYEQYF

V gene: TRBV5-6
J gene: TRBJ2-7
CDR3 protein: CASSYLQGFGYEQYF

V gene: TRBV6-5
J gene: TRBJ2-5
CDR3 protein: CASSWLAGDETQYF

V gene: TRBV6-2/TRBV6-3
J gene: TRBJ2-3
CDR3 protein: CASTSGGRMFDTQYF